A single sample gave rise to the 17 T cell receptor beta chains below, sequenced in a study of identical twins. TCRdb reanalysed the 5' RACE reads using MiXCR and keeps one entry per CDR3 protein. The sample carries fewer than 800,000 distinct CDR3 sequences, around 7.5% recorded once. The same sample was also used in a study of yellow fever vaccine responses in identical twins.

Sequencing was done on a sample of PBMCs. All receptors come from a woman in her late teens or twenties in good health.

DNA of the CDR3: TGTGCCAGCAGTTACTCGAACCAGGGATCACACACCATATATTTT. Translating gives CASSYSNQGSHTIYF. V and J are TRBV6-5 and TRBJ1-3; D might be TRBD1 (5 bases). CDR1 is MNHEY, CDR2 SVGAGI, per germline. Trimming pared 0 bases from V and 8 bases from J, leaving 14 bases between. This CDR3 region has 15 residues.

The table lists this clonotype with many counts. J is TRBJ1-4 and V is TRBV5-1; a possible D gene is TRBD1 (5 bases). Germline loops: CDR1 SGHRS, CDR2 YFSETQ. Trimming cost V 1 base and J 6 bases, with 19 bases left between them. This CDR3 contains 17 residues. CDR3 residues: CASSLTGPRGNDEKLFF. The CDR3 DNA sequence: TGCGCCAGCAGCTTGACCGGGCCCCGGGGGAATGATGAAAAACTGTTTTTT.

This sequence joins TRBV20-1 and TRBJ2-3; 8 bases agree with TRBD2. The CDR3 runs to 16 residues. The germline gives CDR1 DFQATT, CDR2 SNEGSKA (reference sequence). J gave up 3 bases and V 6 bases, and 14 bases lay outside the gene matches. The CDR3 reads CSANSGEPSGTDTQYF. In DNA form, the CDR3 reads TGCAGTGCGAATAGCGGGGAACCAAGTGGTACAGATACGCAGTATTTT.

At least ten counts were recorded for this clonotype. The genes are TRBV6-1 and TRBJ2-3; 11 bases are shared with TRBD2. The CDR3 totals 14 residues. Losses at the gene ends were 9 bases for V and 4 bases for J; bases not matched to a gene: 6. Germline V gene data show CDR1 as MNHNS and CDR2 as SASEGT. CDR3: CASYSGRGSDTQYF. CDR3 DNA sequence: TGTGCCAGTTATAGCGGGAGGGGGTCAGATACGCAGTATTTT.

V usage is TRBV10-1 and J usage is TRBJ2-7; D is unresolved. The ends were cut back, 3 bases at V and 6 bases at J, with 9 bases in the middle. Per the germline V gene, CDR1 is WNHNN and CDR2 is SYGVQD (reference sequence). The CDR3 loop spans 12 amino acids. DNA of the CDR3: TGCGCCAGCAGTGATCTACTCGGCGAGCAGTACTTC. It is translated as CASSDLLGEQYF.

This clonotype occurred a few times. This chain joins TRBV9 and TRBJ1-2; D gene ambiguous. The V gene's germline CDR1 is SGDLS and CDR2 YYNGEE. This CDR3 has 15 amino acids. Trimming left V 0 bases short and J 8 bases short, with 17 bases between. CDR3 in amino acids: CASSVVAGEPNGYTF. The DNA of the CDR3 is TGTGCCAGCAGCGTAGTCGCCGGGGAACCCAACGGCTACACCTTC.

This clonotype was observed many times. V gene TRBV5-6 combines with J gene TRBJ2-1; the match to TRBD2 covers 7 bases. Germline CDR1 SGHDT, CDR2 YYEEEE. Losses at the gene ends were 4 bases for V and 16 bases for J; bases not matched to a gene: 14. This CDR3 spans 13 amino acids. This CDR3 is CASSSLLAEMEFF. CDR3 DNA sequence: TGTGCCAGCAGCAGTCTCCTAGCGGAGATGGAATTCTTC.

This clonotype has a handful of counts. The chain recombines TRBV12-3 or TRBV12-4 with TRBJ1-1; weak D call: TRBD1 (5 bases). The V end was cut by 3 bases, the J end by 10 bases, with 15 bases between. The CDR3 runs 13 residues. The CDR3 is CASSFQGPGGAFF. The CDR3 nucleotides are TGTGCCAGCAGTTTTCAAGGTCCCGGGGGAGCTTTCTTT.

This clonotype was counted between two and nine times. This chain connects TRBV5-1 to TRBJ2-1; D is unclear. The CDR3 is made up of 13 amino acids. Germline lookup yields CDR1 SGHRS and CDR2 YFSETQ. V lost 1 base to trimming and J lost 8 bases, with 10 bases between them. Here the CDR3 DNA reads TGCGCCAGCAGCTTGACACTACTCCATGAGCAGTTCTTC. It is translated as CASSLTLLHEQFF.

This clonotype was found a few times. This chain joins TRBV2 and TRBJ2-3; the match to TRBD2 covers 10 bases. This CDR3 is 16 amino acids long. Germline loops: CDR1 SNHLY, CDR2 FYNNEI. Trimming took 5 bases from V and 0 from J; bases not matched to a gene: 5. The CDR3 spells CASSPLAGTSTDTQYF. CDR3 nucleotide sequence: TGTGCCAGCAGTCCACTAGCGGGAACTAGCACAGATACGCAGTATTTT.

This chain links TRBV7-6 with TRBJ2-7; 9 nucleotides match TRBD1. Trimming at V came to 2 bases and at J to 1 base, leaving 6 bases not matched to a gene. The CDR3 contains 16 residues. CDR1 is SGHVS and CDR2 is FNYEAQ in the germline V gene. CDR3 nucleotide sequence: TGTGCCAGCAGCTTACCCCGGGACAGGGTATCCTACGAGCAGTACGTC. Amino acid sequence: CASSLPRDRVSYEQYV.

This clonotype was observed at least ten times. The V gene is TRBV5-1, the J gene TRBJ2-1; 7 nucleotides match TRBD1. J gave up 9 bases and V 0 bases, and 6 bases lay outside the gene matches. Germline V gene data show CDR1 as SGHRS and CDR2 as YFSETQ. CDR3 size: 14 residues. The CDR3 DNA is TGCGCCAGCAGCTTGGATGTGACAGGGTCTGAGCAGTTCTTC. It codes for CASSLDVTGSEQFF. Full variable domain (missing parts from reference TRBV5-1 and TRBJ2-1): KAGVTQTPRYLIKTRGQQVTLSCSPISGHRSVSWYQQTPGQGLQFLFEYFSETQRNKGNFPGRFSGRQFSNSRSEMNVSTLELGDSALYLCASSLDVTGSEQFFGPGTRLTVL.

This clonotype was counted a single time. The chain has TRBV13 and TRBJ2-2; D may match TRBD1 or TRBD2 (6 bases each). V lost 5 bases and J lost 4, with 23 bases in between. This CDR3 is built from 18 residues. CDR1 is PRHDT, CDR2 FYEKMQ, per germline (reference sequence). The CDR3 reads CASSGQGGRGPSTGELFF. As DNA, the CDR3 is TGTGCCAGCAGCGGTCAAGGGGGGCGGGGACCCTCCACCGGGGAGCTGTTTTTT.

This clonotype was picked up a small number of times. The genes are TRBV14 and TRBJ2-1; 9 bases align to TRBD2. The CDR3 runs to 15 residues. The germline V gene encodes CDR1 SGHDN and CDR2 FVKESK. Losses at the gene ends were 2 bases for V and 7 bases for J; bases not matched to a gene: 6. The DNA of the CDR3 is TGTGCCAGCAGCCAACTGATAGCGGGAGCGAATGAGCAGTTCTTC. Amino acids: CASSQLIAGANEQFF.

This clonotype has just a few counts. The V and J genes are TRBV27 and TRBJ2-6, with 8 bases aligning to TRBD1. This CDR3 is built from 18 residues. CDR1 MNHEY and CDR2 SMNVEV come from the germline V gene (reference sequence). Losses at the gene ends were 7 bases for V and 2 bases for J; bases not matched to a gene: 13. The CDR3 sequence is CASTPFGQGKTGANVLTF. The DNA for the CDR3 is TGTGCCAGCACCCCTTTCGGACAGGGTAAAACTGGGGCCAACGTCCTGACTTTC.

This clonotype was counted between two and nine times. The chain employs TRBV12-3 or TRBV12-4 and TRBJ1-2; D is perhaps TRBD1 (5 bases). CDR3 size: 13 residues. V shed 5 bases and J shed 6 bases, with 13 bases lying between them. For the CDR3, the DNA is TGTGCCAGCAGTCGTCCCGGGACGGATGGCTACACCTTC. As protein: CASSRPGTDGYTF.

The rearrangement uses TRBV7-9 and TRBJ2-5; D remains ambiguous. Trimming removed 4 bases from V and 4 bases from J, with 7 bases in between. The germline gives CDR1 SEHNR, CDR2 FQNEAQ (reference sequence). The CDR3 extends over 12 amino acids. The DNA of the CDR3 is TGTGCCAGCAGCTGGAGCCCAGAGACCCAGTACTTC. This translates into CASSWSPETQYF. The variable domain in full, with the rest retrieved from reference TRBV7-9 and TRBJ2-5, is DTGVSQNPRHKITKRGQNVTFRCDPISEHNRLYWYRQTLGQGPEFLTYFQNEAQLEKSRLLSDRFSAERPKGSFSTLEIQRTEQGDSAMYLCASSWSPETQYFGPGTRLLVL.